This record covers a single T cell receptor beta chain. The data were produced by immunoSEQ multiplex PCR, yet TCRdb's version contains in-frame clones alone and is incomplete. Here the sample spans about 680,000 clones, around 78% being singletons. This entry is derived from a study of shared clonotypes between healthy human individuals. A split of CD4+ cells into CD45RA+ naive and CD45RA-negative memory subsets was performed. CDR3 length: 14 residues. Germline V lookup: CDR1 SGHNT, CDR2 YYREEE (reference sequence). The ends were cut back, 4 bases at V and 3 bases at J, with 14 bases in the middle. Sequencing input: memory CD4+ T cells sorted from blood. Subset specified: CD45RA-negative fraction. The rearrangement links TRBV5-4 to TRBJ2-7, with D possibly being TRBD1 (6 bases). The sequence was obtained from a young woman in good health. The CDR3, as DNA: TGTGCCAGCAGCAATAAAGCAGGGGACTACGAGCAGTACTTC. Protein product: CASSNKAGDYEQYF. The whole variable domain, remainder taken from reference TRBV5-4 and TRBJ2-7, is ETGVTQSPTHLIKTRGQQVTLRCSSQSGHNTVSWYQQALGQGPQFIFQYYREEENGRGNFPPRFSGLQFPNYSSELNVNALELDDSALYLCASSNKAGDYEQYFGPGTRLTVT.